The sequence of this T cell receptor beta chain was determined in a study of neoadjuvant anti-PD-1 for oral cavity cancer. Here immunoSEQ multiplex PCR was the method, and the copy in TCRdb shows in-frame clones only, minus some. The repertoire consists of around 10,000 clones, with 63% occurring once and the leading ten covering 7.8%. In germline, CDR1 is SGHNT, CDR2 YYREEE (reference sequence). The CDR3 covers 15 residues. V lost 0 bases, J lost 4 bases, and 11 bases lay in between. A few counts support this clone. Its antigen is undetermined. Time point defined: after neoadjuvant nivolumab, at surgical resection. These newly diagnosed stage II-IVA oral cavity squamous cell carcinoma patients had no prior systemic or radiation treatment. The study, taken as a whole, reports: Post-treatment tumors with larger preexisting clones showed more shrinkage.

This TCR was sampled from a person aged 40 to 85 with oral cavity squamous cell carcinoma. The rearrangement uses TRBV5-4 and TRBJ1-5, with D possibly matching TRBD1 (6 bases). Source: tumor tissue, taken after nivolumab (anti-PD-1) treatment. CDR3 DNA sequence: TGTGCCAGCAGCTTGGCAGGGGCTGGGAATCAGCCCCAGCATTTT. Amino acids: CASSLAGAGNQPQHF.